The 13 T cell receptor beta chains below were found in one sample sequenced in a study of naive and memory T cell subsets. The beta constant-region primer was an equimolar mix of two oligonucleotides covering TRBC1 and TRBC2. Nested alpha and beta constant-region primers with the SP2 primer drove four PCR rounds on ligated cDNA. In TCRdb, the UMI-ligation and nested PCR reads were re-called with MiXCR into one record per CDR3 protein. The table shows fewer than 4,500 distinct CDR3 sequences, with around 5.5% occurring only once. Material: effector memory CD8+ T cells from blood. The subset here: effector memory, CD45RA- CD27-. These receptors were obtained from a human donor in good health.

This clonotype was seen at least ten times. This chain connects TRBV20-1 to TRBJ1-1; D gene ambiguous. Trimming left V 1 base short and J 1 base short, with 10 bases between. This CDR3 contains 14 residues. CDR1 is DFQATT, CDR2 SNEGSKA, per germline (reference sequence). The CDR3 region is CSARGLRGNTEAFF. CDR3 bases: TGCAGTGCTAGAGGTCTACGGGGGAACACTGAAGCTTTCTTT.

This clonotype was detected ten times or more. The rearrangement links TRBV11-2 to TRBJ2-7; D may be TRBD2 (6 bases). V lost 5 bases to trimming and J lost 1 base, with 15 bases between them. The CDR3 consists of 15 residues. CDR1 and CDR2 from the germline V gene are SGHAT and FQNNGV. Written as DNA, the CDR3 is TGTGCCAGCAGCCCACTGGGTAGCGGATCCTACGAGCAGTACTTC. As protein: CASSPLGSGSYEQYF.

In this sample, this clonotype turned up many times. The chain carries TRBV19 and TRBJ2-1; D gene unclear. The CDR3 length is 13 residues. Germline V gives CDR1 LNHDA, CDR2 SQIVND (reference sequence). V dropped 3 bases and J dropped 3 bases, with 6 bases sitting between them. The CDR3 DNA is TGTGCCAGTAGTATTTTGGGCTACAATGAGCAGTTCTTC. It yields the protein CASSILGYNEQFF.

This clonotype was seen at least ten times. The rearrangement links TRBV7-2 to TRBJ2-3; no clear D gene. V was trimmed by 3 bases and J by 0 bases, leaving 10 bases between them. CDR1 and CDR2 (germline): SGHTA, FQGNSA. The CDR3 spans 15 residues. CDR3 loop: CASSLVSASTDTQYF. Here the CDR3 DNA reads TGTGCCAGCAGCTTGGTCTCAGCTAGCACAGATACGCAGTATTTT. Full variable domain (remainder filled in from reference TRBV7-2 and TRBJ2-3): GAGVSQSPSNKVTEKGKDVELRCDPISGHTALYWYRQSLGQGLEFLIYFQGNSAPDKSGLPSDRFSAERTGGSVSTLTIQRTQQEDSAVYLCASSLVSASTDTQYFGPGTRLTVL.

This clonotype showed up many times. This chain uses TRBV2 with TRBJ2-7; 9 bases are shared with TRBD2. Trimming took 2 bases from V and 9 from J; bases not matched to a gene: 11. The CDR3 is 15 residues long. CDR1 is SNHLY and CDR2 is FYNNEI in the germline V gene. The CDR3 spells CASSERLLAGEGQYF. The CDR3 region has the DNA TGTGCCAGCAGTGAAAGACTACTAGCGGGTGAAGGGCAGTACTTC.

Regarding this clonotype: This sequence may be a read error, since a much larger clone differs from it by one base. This chain connects TRBV6-4 to TRBJ2-2; D might be TRBD2 (6 bases). CDR3 length: 14 amino acids. The germline V gene encodes CDR1 MRHNA and CDR2 SNTAGT. This CDR3 reads CANSVGGGTGELFF. CDR3 coding DNA: TGTGCCAACAGTGTTGGGGGAGGCACCGGGGAGCTGTTTTTT.

This clonotype was recorded a few times. V gene TRBV28 combines with J gene TRBJ2-1; maybe TRBD1 (6 bases). Per the germline V gene, CDR1 is MDHEN and CDR2 is SYDVKM. Trimming shortened V by 5 bases and J by 3 bases, and 17 bases separated the two germline ends. The CDR3 consists of 16 residues. CDR3 nucleotides: TGTGCCAGCAGTCAATCATTACAGGGCTACTACAATGAGCAGTTCTTC. Translated, it gives CASSQSLQGYYNEQFF.

This clonotype was seen a few times. The chain couples TRBV28 to TRBJ2-1; 8 positions match TRBD2. This CDR3 comprises 16 residues. CDR1 is MDHEN, CDR2 SYDVKM, per germline. V lost 3 bases to trimming and J lost 6 bases; unmatched junction nucleotides: 10. Here the CDR3 reads CASSFSSGMPVNEQFF. The CDR3 DNA reads as TGTGCCAGCAGTTTTAGTAGCGGGATGCCCGTCAATGAGCAGTTCTTC.

As regards this clonotype: A much more abundant neighbour one base away suggests this may be a read error. CDR3 sequence: CASSEAAGTHNEQFF. The CDR3 DNA reads as TGTGCCAGCAGTGAAGCCGCCGGGACGCACAATGAGCAGTTCTTC. J is TRBJ2-1 and V is TRBV6-1; D possibly matches TRBD1 or TRBD2 (5 bases each). There are 15 residues in the CDR3. Trimming took 0 bases from V and 5 from J, leaving 11 bases between them. CDR1 MNHNS and CDR2 SASEGT come from the germline V gene.

By sample share, this clonotype is medium-sized (0.01 to 0.1%). The V gene is TRBV20-1, the J gene TRBJ2-7; the D gene is possibly TRBD2 (6 bases). The length of the CDR3 is 16 residues. Trimming pared 3 bases from V and 3 bases from J, leaving 21 bases between. The germline gives CDR1 DFQATT, CDR2 SNEGSKA (reference sequence). CDR3 sequence: CSASSIRDSINYEQYF. In DNA form, the CDR3 reads TGCAGTGCTAGTTCGATCAGGGACTCAATAAACTACGAGCAGTACTTC.

This clonotype was recorded at least ten times. V usage is TRBV29-1 and J usage is TRBJ1-4; tentative D call: TRBD1 (5 bases). This CDR3 has 13 residues. Germline lookup yields CDR1 SQVTM and CDR2 ANQGSEA. Trimming pared 5 bases from V and 7 bases from J, leaving 14 bases between. CDR3 amino acids: CSVFAGTGEKLFF. CDR3 nucleotides: TGCAGCGTTTTTGCAGGGACGGGTGAAAAACTGTTTTTT.

This clonotype has a count of ten or more. The genes are TRBV6-5 and TRBJ2-7; no definite D call. The V end lost 0 bases, the J end lost 2 bases, and 5 bases lay between the germline ends. Germline V gene data show CDR1 as MNHEY and CDR2 as SVGAGI. This CDR3 is built from 13 residues. The CDR3 DNA reads as TGTGCCAGCAGTTACTCCCGGGCCTACGAGCAGTACTTC. As protein: CASSYSRAYEQYF.

This clonotype was picked up many times. The J gene is TRBJ2-7, the V gene TRBV12-3 or TRBV12-4, with D unclear. This CDR3 is built from 15 residues. V was clipped by 6 bases and J by 4 bases, with 19 bases between them. Here the CDR3 DNA reads TGTGCCAGCAGCATGAGGAAAGAAACCTTATACGAGCAGTACTTC. Translating it yields CASSMRKETLYEQYF.